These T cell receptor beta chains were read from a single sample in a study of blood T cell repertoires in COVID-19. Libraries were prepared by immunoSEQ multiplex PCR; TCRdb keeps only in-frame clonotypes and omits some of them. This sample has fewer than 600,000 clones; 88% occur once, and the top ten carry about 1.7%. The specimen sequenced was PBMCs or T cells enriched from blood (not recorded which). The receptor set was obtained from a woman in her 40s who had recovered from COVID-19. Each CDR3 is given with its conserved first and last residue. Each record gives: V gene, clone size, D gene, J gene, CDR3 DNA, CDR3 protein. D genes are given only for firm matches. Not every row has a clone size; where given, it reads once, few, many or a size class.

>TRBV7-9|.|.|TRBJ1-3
TGTGCCAGCAGCTTAGGTTCGGAGGGGCAGAATGGAAACACCATATATTTT
CASSLGSEGQNGNTIYF
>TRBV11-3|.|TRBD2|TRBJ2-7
TGTGCCAGCAGGGATCATGGGACTAGCGGGTCGGGGGAGCAGTACTTC
CASRDHGTSGSGEQYF
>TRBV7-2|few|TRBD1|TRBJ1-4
TGTGCCAGCAGCTTGAAGACAGGGAATGAAAAACTGTTTTTT
CASSLKTGNEKLFF
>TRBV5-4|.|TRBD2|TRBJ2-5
TGTGCCAGCAGCTTGGGCGGGACTAGCGGGAGGAGGGAGACCCAGTACTTC
CASSLGGTSGRRETQYF
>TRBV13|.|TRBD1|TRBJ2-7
TGTGCCAGCAGCTGGGGAGACAGGGGCGAGCAGTACTTC
CASSWGDRGEQYF
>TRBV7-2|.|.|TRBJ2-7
TGTGCCAGCAGCTTAGAAGCGCGAGGGTACGAGCAGTACTTC
CASSLEARGYEQYF
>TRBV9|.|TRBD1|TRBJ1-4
TGTGCCAGCAGCGGGAAAACAGGGGAATACCCTGAAAAACTGTTTTTT
CASSGKTGEYPEKLFF
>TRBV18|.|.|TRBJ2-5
TGTGCCAGCTCACCACCGGTAGTTCGCGAGCAAGAGACCCAGTACTTC
CASSPPVVREQETQYF
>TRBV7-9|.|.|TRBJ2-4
TGTGCCAGCAGCCCCCCGGCCAAAAACATTCAGTACTTC
CASSPPAKNIQYF
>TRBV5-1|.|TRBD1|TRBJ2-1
TGCGCCAGCAGCTTGGGGGCCCGGACAGGGGGTGTCAATGAGCAGTTCTTC
CASSLGARTGGVNEQFF
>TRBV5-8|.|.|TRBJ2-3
TGTGCCAGCAGCTTGAACCGACAGTCTAGCACAGATACGCAGTATTTT
CASSLNRQSSTDTQYF
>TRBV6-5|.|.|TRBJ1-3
TGTGCCAGCAGTTACGACACAGGGTCCTTCGGAAACACCATATATTTT
CASSYDTGSFGNTIYF
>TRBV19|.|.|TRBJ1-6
TGTGCCAGTAGTTCAGGGGTAACTACACCCCTCCACTTT
CASSSGVTTPLHF
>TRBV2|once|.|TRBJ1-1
TGTGCCAAAAGGTCGGGTCGGCGGTTCACTGAAGCTTTCTTT
CAKRSGRRFTEAFF
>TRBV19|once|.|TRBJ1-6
TGTGCCAGTAGAGACAGCCGCAATTCACCCCTCCACTTT
CASRDSRNSPLHF
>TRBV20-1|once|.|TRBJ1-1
TGCAGTGCTAGTTGGGGGGCTGAAGCTTTCTTT
CSASWGAEAFF
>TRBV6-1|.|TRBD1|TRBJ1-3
TGTGCCAGCAGTGCGGGACAGGGAAACTCTGGAAACACCATATATTTT
CASSAGQGNSGNTIYF
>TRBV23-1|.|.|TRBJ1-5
TGCGCCAGCAGTCACGTTCGACACTTTAGCAATCAGCCCCAGCATTTT
CASSHVRHFSNQPQHF
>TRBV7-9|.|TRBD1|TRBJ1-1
TGTGCCAGCAGCTCACCAAACAGGGGTGGGAACACTGAAGCTTTCTTT
CASSSPNRGGNTEAFF
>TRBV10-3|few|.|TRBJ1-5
TGTGCCATCAGTGCAGGGGAAAGCAATCAGCCCCAGCATTTT
CAISAGESNQPQHF